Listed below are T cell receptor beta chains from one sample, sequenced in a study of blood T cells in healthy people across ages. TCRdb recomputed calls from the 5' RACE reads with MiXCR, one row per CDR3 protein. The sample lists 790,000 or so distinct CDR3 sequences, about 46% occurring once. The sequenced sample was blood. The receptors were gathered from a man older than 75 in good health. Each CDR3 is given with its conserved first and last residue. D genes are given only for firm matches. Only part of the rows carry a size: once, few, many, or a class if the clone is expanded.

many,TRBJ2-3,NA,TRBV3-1,CASSQGQGPTDTQYF,TGTGCCAGCAGCCAAGGTCAGGGGCCCACAGATACGCAGTATTTT
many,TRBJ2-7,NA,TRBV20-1,CSADRGRTQYEQYF,TGCAGTGCCGATAGAGGACGGACTCAATACGAGCAGTACTTC
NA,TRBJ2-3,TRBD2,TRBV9,CASSETSGRPDTQYF,TGTGCCAGCAGCGAGACTAGCGGGAGGCCAGATACGCAGTATTTT
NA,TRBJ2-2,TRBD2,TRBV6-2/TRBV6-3,CASSRRLAGEAGELFF,TGTGCCAGCAGTCGACGACTAGCGGGAGAGGCCGGGGAGCTGTTTTTT
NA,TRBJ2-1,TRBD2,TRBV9,CAGSVIAGVAYNEQFF,TGTGCCGGCAGCGTCATAGCGGGAGTGGCTTACAATGAGCAGTTCTTC
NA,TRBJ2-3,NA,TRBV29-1,CSVDIGAQDTQYF,TGCAGCGTTGATATCGGGGCCCAGGATACGCAGTATTTT
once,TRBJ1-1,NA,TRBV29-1,CSAGLTGRTEAFF,TGCAGCGCGGGGTTGACGGGGCGGACTGAGGCTTTCTTT
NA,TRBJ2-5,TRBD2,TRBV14,CASSQDLGLAGEETQYF,TGTGCCAGCAGCCAAGATCTTGGACTAGCGGGGGAAGAGACCCAGTACTTC
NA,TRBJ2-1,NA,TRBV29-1,CSSYFINEQFF,TGCAGCTCTTACTTTATCAATGAGCAGTTCTTC
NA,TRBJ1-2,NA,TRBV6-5,CASSYRSVSKGGYTF,TGTGCCAGCAGTTACCGTAGTGTTTCAAAGGGTGGCTACACCTTC
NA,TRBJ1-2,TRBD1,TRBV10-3,CATKGQVRGYGYTF,TGTGCCACCAAGGGACAGGTTCGGGGCTATGGCTACACCTTC
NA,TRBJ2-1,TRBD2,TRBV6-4,CASSEGLAGTDEQFF,TGTGCCAGCAGTGAGGGACTAGCGGGAACCGATGAGCAGTTCTTC
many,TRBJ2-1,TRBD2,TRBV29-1,CSVAGGLAGIYEQFF,TGCAGCGTCGCCGGAGGACTAGCGGGAATCTATGAGCAGTTCTTC
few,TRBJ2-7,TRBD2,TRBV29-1,CSSSSGSGEQYF,TGCAGCTCTTCTAGCGGGAGCGGCGAGCAGTACTTC
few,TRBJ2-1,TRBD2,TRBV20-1,CSAPFRGRAGRDEQFF,TGCAGTGCCCCATTTCGTGGGAGGGCCGGAAGAGATGAGCAGTTCTTC
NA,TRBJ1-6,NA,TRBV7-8,CASSSYRDGNSPLHF,TGTGCCAGCAGCTCGTACCGGGACGGCAATTCACCCCTCCACTTT
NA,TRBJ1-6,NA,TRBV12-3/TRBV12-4,CASSLGPVSPLHF,TGTGCCAGCAGTTTAGGCCCCGTCTCACCCCTCCACTTT
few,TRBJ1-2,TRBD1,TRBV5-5,CASSIGTEHYTF,TGTGCCAGCAGCATCGGGACAGAACACTACACCTTC
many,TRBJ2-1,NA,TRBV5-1,CASSSGGRVDNEQFF,TGCGCCAGCAGCTCCGGGGGTAGGGTAGACAATGAGCAGTTCTTC
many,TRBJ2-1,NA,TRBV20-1,CSARVSAYNEQFF,TGCAGTGCTAGAGTCAGCGCCTACAATGAGCAGTTCTTC
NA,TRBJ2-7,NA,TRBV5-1,CASSLGARTDYEQYF,TGCGCCAGCAGCTTGGGGGCTCGGACAGACTACGAGCAGTACTTC
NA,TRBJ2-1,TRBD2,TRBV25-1,CASSLAGDVYEQFF,TGTGCCAGTTCACTAGCGGGAGATGTCTATGAGCAGTTCTTC
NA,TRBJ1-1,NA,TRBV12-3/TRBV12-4,CASSRNPAEAFF,TGTGCCAGCAGTCGTAATCCCGCTGAAGCTTTCTTT
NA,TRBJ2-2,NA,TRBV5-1,CASSSIRGDTGELFF,TGCGCCAGCAGCTCCATCCGGGGAGACACCGGGGAGCTGTTTTTT
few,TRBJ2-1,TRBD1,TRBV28,CASSLGDRGRDEQFF,TGTGCCAGCAGTTTAGGGGACAGGGGTAGGGATGAGCAGTTCTTC
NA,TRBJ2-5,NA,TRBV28,CASSLLGASGLPEQYF,TGTGCCAGCAGTTTACTTGGCGCGTCGGGACTCCCGGAGCAGTACTTC
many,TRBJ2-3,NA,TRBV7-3,CASSPSPVDTQYF,TGTGCCAGCAGCCCCAGCCCTGTCGATACGCAGTATTTT
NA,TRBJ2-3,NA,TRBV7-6,CASTRQETDTQYF,TGTGCCAGCACCAGACAGGAAACAGATACGCAGTATTTT
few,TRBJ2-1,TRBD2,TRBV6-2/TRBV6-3,CASRKGLVGEEQFF,TGTGCCAGCAGAAAGGGACTAGTCGGCGAGGAGCAGTTCTTC
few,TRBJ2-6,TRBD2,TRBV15,CATSLIAGALTF,TGTGCCACCAGTTTGATAGCGGGAGCCTTGACTTTC
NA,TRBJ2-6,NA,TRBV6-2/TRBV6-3,CASSYHLGGGSGANVLTF,TGTGCCAGCAGTTACCACCTTGGGGGAGGCTCTGGGGCCAACGTCCTGACTTTC
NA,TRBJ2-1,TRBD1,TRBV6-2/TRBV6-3,CATLRTGNYNEQFF,TGTGCCACCCTCAGGACAGGGAATTACAATGAGCAGTTCTTC
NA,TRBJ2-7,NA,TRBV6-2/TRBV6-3,CASSHRDPFYEQYF,TGTGCCAGCAGCCACAGGGACCCATTCTACGAGCAGTACTTC
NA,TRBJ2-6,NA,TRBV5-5,CANSAQLSGANVLTF,TGTGCCAACAGCGCCCAGTTGTCTGGGGCCAACGTCCTGACTTTC
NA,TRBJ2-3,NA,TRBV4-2,CASSQVGLAHTDTQYF,TGTGCCAGCAGCCAAGTGGGCCTAGCGCACACAGATACGCAGTATTTT
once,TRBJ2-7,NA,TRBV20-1,CSARGSGGSEQYF,TGCAGTGCTAGAGGATCAGGGGGGAGCGAGCAGTACTTC
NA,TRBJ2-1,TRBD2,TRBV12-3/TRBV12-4,CASSLDSGRAAYNEQFF,TGTGCCAGCAGTTTGGATAGCGGGAGGGCAGCCTACAATGAGCAGTTCTTC
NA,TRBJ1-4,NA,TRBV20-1,CSASRFGRVGEKLFF,TGCAGTGCTAGCAGGTTCGGGAGGGTAGGCGAAAAACTGTTTTTT
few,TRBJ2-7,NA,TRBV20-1,CSASPGLSYEQYF,TGCAGTGCTAGCCCCGGCCTCTCCTACGAGCAGTACTTC
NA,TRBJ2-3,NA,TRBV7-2,CASSLGPSRSGDTQYF,TGTGCCAGCAGCTTAGGTCCCTCACGGAGCGGAGATACGCAGTATTTT
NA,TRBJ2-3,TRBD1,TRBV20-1,CSADTGTEMTGTQYF,TGCAGTGCTGATACCGGGACAGAAATGACAGGTACGCAGTATTTT
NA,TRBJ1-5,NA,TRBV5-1,CASSRDGEQPQHF,TGCGCCAGCAGCCGCGACGGAGAGCAGCCCCAGCATTTT
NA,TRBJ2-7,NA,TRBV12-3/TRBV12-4,CASSVGPWGEQYF,TGTGCCAGCAGTGTTGGACCATGGGGCGAGCAGTACTTC
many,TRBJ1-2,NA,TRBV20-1,CSASQTGTSNGYTF,TGCAGTGCAAGTCAGACCGGGACATCCAATGGCTACACCTTC
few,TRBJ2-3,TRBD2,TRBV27,CASSLWSSGRANTQYF,TGTGCCAGCAGTTTATGGTCTAGCGGGAGGGCCAACACGCAGTATTTT
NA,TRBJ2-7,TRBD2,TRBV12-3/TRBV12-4,CASSLVAGVAYEQYF,TGTGCCAGCAGTTTAGTAGCGGGAGTGGCCTACGAGCAGTACTTC
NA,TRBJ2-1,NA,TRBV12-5,CASGLVSSYNEQFF,TGTGCTAGTGGTTTGGTGAGCTCCTACAATGAGCAGTTCTTC
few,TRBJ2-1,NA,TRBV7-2,CASSSNTWAEQFF,TGTGCCAGCAGCTCGAACACCTGGGCTGAGCAGTTCTTC
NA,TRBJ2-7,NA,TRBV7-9,CASSRLDYEQYF,TGTGCCAGCAGCCGACTAGATTACGAGCAGTACTTC
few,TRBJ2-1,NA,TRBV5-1,CASSLRPSGSPPYNEQFF,TGCGCCAGCAGCTTGCGTCCCTCCGGGAGCCCACCCTACAATGAGCAGTTCTTC
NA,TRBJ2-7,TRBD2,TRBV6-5,CASSYSRTSGYGQYF,TGTGCCAGCAGTTACTCTCGGACTAGCGGCTACGGGCAGTACTTC
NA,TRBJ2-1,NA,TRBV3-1,CASSPISRQSSDNEQFF,TGTGCCAGCAGCCCGATAAGCCGCCAGAGCTCCGACAATGAGCAGTTCTTC
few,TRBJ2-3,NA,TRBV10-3,CAISELSTDTQYF,TGTGCCATCAGTGAACTCAGCACAGATACGCAGTATTTT
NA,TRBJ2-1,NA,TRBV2,CASSHPLAGVFSNEQFF,TGTGCCAGCAGTCACCCATTAGCCGGGGTGTTCTCCAATGAGCAGTTCTTC
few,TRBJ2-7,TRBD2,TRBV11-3,CASSGTSGREQYF,TGTGCCAGCAGTGGGACTAGCGGGAGGGAGCAGTACTTC
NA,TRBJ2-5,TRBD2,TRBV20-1,CSARGGTSGRMYQETQYF,TGCAGTGCTAGAGGAGGGACTAGCGGGAGGATGTACCAAGAGACCCAGTACTTC
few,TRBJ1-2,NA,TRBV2,CASSARGGYGYGYTF,TGTGCCAGCAGTGCCCGGGGGGGCTATGGCTATGGCTACACCTTC
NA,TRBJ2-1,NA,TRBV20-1,CSANLDRLNEQFF,TGCAGTGCAAACCTCGACAGGTTGAATGAGCAGTTCTTC
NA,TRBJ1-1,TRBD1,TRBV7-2,CASSLVDRGYTEAFF,TGTGCCAGCAGCTTAGTCGACAGGGGGTACACTGAAGCTTTCTTT